Presented here are 22 T cell receptor beta chains from one specimen sequenced in a study of vaccination effects on CD4 cells after COVID-19 (dated by TCRdb to about 2022). To prepare the library, the immunoSEQ multiplex PCR assay was applied. As stored in TCRdb, this immuneACCESS dataset retains in-frame rearrangements with V and J assigned. A fraction of the clones does not appear; measured against another copy, unresolved V genes explain less than half of the discrepancy, and the remainder lacks a known reason. Across this sample there are roughly 45,000 clones, with around 78% seen only once. The ten biggest clones cover 10% to 13% of the sample. In the ViraFEST assay, PBMC were stimulated with viral peptide pools, and antigen-specific CD4+ T cell clonotypes were then identified by expansion using TCR sequencing. After about 10 days of culture, CD4+ T cells were isolated with the EasySep CD4+ T cell isolation kit. The absence of prior SARS-CoV-2 infection in healthy vaccine recipients was confirmed by negative nucleocapsid antibodies before and after vaccination.

Their recognized antigens are unknown. The sample here was CD4+ T cells from PBMCs cultured with SARS-CoV-2 spike peptides, taken before COVID-19 vaccination. Explained via the paper, the cell subset or site label denotes: SARS-CoV-2 spike overlapping peptide pool stimulation. These receptors all come from a human donor who received a COVID-19 vaccine.

The chain is built from TRBV5-1 and TRBJ2-2; 9 bases match TRBD1. V trimming: 9 bases; J trimming: 4 bases; junction bases outside the gene matches: 7. CDR3 size: 14 residues. CDR1 is SGHRS and CDR2 is YFSETQ in the germline V gene. The CDR3: CATSGQGGTGELFF. In DNA, the CDR3 is TGCGCCACCTCGGGACAGGGTGGCACCGGGGAGCTGTTTTTT.

Only one count was recorded for this clone. The V gene is TRBV5-1, the J gene TRBJ2-2; 9 positions agree with TRBD2. The trim removed 4 bases at V and 5 bases at J, leaving 12 bases unmatched. This CDR3 spans 17 amino acids. Germline V gives CDR1 SGHRS, CDR2 YFSETQ. The CDR3 sequence is CASSTSSGEIGTGELFF. The CDR3 DNA sequence: TGCGCCAGCAGCACCTCTAGCGGGGAAATCGGGACCGGGGAGCTGTTTTTT. Together with reference TRBV5-1 and TRBJ2-2, the CDR3 gives the full variable domain: KAGVTQTPRYLIKTRGQQVTLSCSPISGHRSVSWYQQTPGQGLQFLFEYFSETQRNKGNFPGRFSGRQFSNSRSEMNVSTLELGDSALYLCASSTSSGEIGTGELFFGEGSRLTVL.

This clone appeared once. V gene TRBV5-1 combines with J gene TRBJ1-6; D is undetermined. The CDR3 consists of 14 residues. Deletions cut 0 bases from V and 9 bases from J, with 10 bases between. The germline CDR1 and CDR2 sequences are SGHRS and YFSETQ. The CDR3 DNA is TGCGCCAGCAGCTTGGCCTTGGAGGGTTCACCCCTCCACTTT. The encoded protein is CASSLALEGSPLHF. The full variable domain, rest sourced from reference TRBV5-1 and TRBJ1-6, is KAGVTQTPRYLIKTRGQQVTLSCSPISGHRSVSWYQQTPGQGLQFLFEYFSETQRNKGNFPGRFSGRQFSNSRSEMNVSTLELGDSALYLCASSLALEGSPLHFGNGTRLTVT.

The genes are TRBV2 and TRBJ1-1; TRBD1 might be the D (6 bases). V gave up 6 bases and J gave up 3 bases, with 14 bases separating them. The germline V gene encodes CDR1 SNHLY and CDR2 FYNNEI. The CDR3 sequence is 14 residues long. The CDR3 is CASRRGALDTEAFF. The CDR3, as DNA: TGTGCCAGCAGGAGGGGGGCGTTAGACACTGAAGCTTTCTTT. The whole variable domain, filled in from reference TRBV2 and TRBJ1-1, reads EPEVTQTPSHQVTQMGQEVILRCVPISNHLYFYWYRQILGQKVEFLVSFYNNEISEKSEIFDDQFSVERPDGSNFTLKIRSTKLEDSAMYFCASRRGALDTEAFFGQGTRLTVV.

This clone was detected once. V gene TRBV28 combines with J gene TRBJ1-1, with D perhaps matching TRBD1 (5 bases). The CDR3 loop spans 21 amino acids. Per the germline V gene, CDR1 is MDHEN and CDR2 is SYDVKM. V lost 2 bases to trimming and J lost 2 bases, with 30 bases between them. CDR3 protein: CASSLGYLGRAKNRDNTEAFF. DNA for the CDR3: TGTGCCAGCAGTTTAGGGTACTTGGGCAGGGCCAAAAATCGAGATAACACTGAAGCTTTCTTT. Filled out from reference TRBV28 and TRBJ1-1, the complete variable domain reads DVKVTQSSRYLVKRTGEKVFLECVQDMDHENMFWYRQDPGLGLRLIYFSYDVKMKEKGDIPEGYSVSREKKERFSLILESASTNQTSMYLCASSLGYLGRAKNRDNTEAFFGQGTRLTVV.

This clone was counted once. This chain links TRBV6-5 with TRBJ1-1; D is undetermined. The V end lost 2 bases, the J end lost 1 base, and 8 bases lay between the germline ends. The germline gives CDR1 MNHEY, CDR2 SVGAGI. This CDR3 is 14 amino acids long. CDR3 DNA: TGTGCCAGCAGTTACGAGAGGAAGAACACTGAAGCTTTCTTT. This encodes CASSYERKNTEAFF.

This clone was counted once. CDR3 region: CASSLGTSVNIQYF. CDR3 in DNA: TGTGCCAGCAGCTTGGGGACTAGCGTTAACATTCAGTACTTC. The V and J genes are TRBV11-2 and TRBJ2-4; 10 positions match TRBD2. V dropped 3 bases and J dropped 7; count of bases not matched to a gene: 3. This CDR3 is built from 14 residues. The germline gives CDR1 SGHAT, CDR2 FQNNGV.

Only one count was recorded for this clone. This chain connects TRBV9 to TRBJ2-3, with D unclear. The CDR3 is made up of 14 amino acids. Germline V gives CDR1 SGDLS, CDR2 YYNGEE. V dropped 3 bases and J dropped 1 base, with 9 bases sitting between them. CDR3 amino acids: CASSGGRRTDTQYF. In DNA, the CDR3 is TGTGCCAGCAGCGGCGGACGACGCACAGATACGCAGTATTTT.

The chain couples TRBV24-1 to TRBJ1-1; 8 bases match TRBD1. The CDR3 has 14 residues. Germline assignment: CDR1 KGHDR and CDR2 SFDVKD. V was pared by 7 bases and J by 3 bases, with 6 bases of the junction left unmatched. CDR3 amino acids: CATSPGQVDTEAFF. The CDR3 region has the DNA TGTGCCACCAGCCCGGGACAGGTTGACACTGAAGCTTTCTTT.

The J gene is TRBJ2-5, the V gene TRBV6-2 or TRBV6-3; 8 positions agree with TRBD2. Germline CDR1 reads MNHEY; CDR2 reads SVGEGT. V shed 2 bases and J 5 bases; nucleotides not matched to a gene: 4. The CDR3 length is 14 residues. Here the CDR3 reads CASSYGAGVETQYF. The CDR3 DNA reads as TGTGCCAGCAGTTACGGAGCGGGGGTTGAGACCCAGTACTTC.

The J gene is TRBJ2-3, the V gene TRBV6-4; D is perhaps TRBD1 (5 bases). V was cut by 2 bases and J by 5 bases, with 8 bases left in between. The CDR3 extends over 13 amino acids. Germline assignment: CDR1 MRHNA and CDR2 SNTAGT. Written as DNA, the CDR3 is TGTGCCAGCAGTGACAGGGGTGGAGATACGCAGTATTTT. Translated, it gives CASSDRGGDTQYF.

V usage is TRBV2 and J usage is TRBJ2-3, with D unclear. The germline V gene encodes CDR1 SNHLY and CDR2 FYNNEI. Trimming left V 2 bases short and J 2 bases short, with 8 bases between. The CDR3 is 14 amino acids. CDR3 DNA: TGTGCCAGCAGTGAATTTGCCTCCACAGATACGCAGTATTTT. Amino acid sequence: CASSEFASTDTQYF. Complete variable domain (other parts from reference TRBV2 and TRBJ2-3): EPEVTQTPSHQVTQMGQEVILRCVPISNHLYFYWYRQILGQKVEFLVSFYNNEISEKSEIFDDQFSVERPDGSNFTLKIRSTKLEDSAMYFCASSEFASTDTQYFGPGTRLTVL.

The chain is built from TRBV28 and TRBJ2-5; D gene ambiguous. CDR3 length equals 12 residues. V was pared by 6 bases and J by 6 bases, with 11 bases between. CDR1 and CDR2 from the germline V gene are MDHEN and SYDVKM. The CDR3 loop is CASSVPQKTQYF. CDR3 bases: TGTGCCAGCAGCGTCCCCCAGAAGACCCAGTACTTC.

This chain connects TRBV19 to TRBJ2-7; possible D gene TRBD1, 7 bases. The CDR3 length is 13 residues. V gave up 5 bases and J gave up 3 bases, with 11 bases separating them. Germline V CDR1 and CDR2: LNHDA, SQIVND (reference sequence). The CDR3 region has the DNA TGTGCCAGTAGTGCAGGGGGGAACTACGAGCAGTACGTC. It encodes CASSAGGNYEQYV.

The chain recombines TRBV21-1 with TRBJ1-2; TRBD1, the table's D call, was not compared with the DNA. TRBV21-1 corresponds to a pseudogene. CDR3 length equals 21 residues. CDR3 in DNA: TGTGCCAGCAGCAGACCCAATCGACTCCTCTGGGGGGGACAGGACTGCTATGGCTACACCTTC. Amino acid sequence: CASSRPNRLLWGGQDCYGYTF.

The rearrangement links TRBV19 to TRBJ2-2, with 9 bases matching TRBD2. J lost 5 bases, V lost 2 bases, and 9 bases had no gene match. Per germline, CDR1 LNHDA and CDR2 SQIVND (reference sequence). This CDR3 has 17 residues. The CDR3 sequence is CASSIMAGGQRTGELFF. The CDR3 DNA reads as TGTGCCAGTAGTATAATGGCGGGGGGGCAAAGGACCGGGGAGCTGTTTTTT.

The rearrangement links TRBV27 to TRBJ2-7; 8 nucleotides line up with TRBD1. This CDR3 is 12 amino acids long. Per the germline V gene, CDR1 is MNHEY and CDR2 is SMNVEV (reference sequence). J lost 9 bases, V lost 5 bases, and 6 bases had no gene match. CDR3 nucleotides: TGTGCCAGCAGTCAGACAGGGGTATCGCAGTACGTC. Amino acids: CASSQTGVSQYV.

V usage is TRBV28 and J usage is TRBJ2-2; 9 bases are shared with TRBD1. CDR1 is MDHEN and CDR2 is SYDVKM in the germline V gene. Losses at the gene ends were 3 bases for V and 3 bases for J; bases not matched to a gene: 5. This CDR3 region has 16 residues. The chain's CDR3 is CASSFGGQGHTGELFF. The CDR3 DNA reads TGTGCCAGCAGTTTCGGAGGACAGGGGCACACCGGGGAGCTGTTTTTT.

This clone has more than one count but fewer than ten. This sequence joins TRBV5-1 and TRBJ2-3; the D is unclear. Germline CDR1 is SGHRS and CDR2 is YFSETQ. The CDR3 contains 15 residues. Between the trimmed V and J ends, which lost 0 bases and 1 base, there was a span of 9 bases. The CDR3 loop is CASSLGPVRTDTQYF. Written as DNA, the CDR3 is TGCGCCAGCAGCTTGGGACCAGTACGCACAGATACGCAGTATTTT.

This sequence joins TRBV30 and TRBJ2-6; D might be TRBD2 (6 bases). The CDR3 length is 18 residues. Germline CDR1 is GTSNPN and CDR2 is SVGIG (reference sequence). The V end was cut by 6 bases, the J end by 0 bases, with 21 bases between. CDR3 in amino acids: CACVPGALTISGANVLTF. The CDR3 bases are TGTGCCTGTGTACCGGGAGCGCTAACAATCTCTGGGGCCAACGTCCTGACTTTC.

This chain connects TRBV19 to TRBJ1-3; D ambiguous. Trimming cost V 7 bases and J 3 bases, with 7 bases left between them. Germline CDR1 reads LNHDA; CDR2 reads SQIVND (reference sequence). The CDR3 consists of 12 residues. CDR3 nucleotides: TGTGCCAGTACCACAAGTGGAAACACCATATATTTT. Its translation is CASTTSGNTIYF.

The chain combines TRBV5-1 with TRBJ2-3, with D unclear. The CDR3 spans 15 residues. Deletions cut 5 bases from V and 4 bases from J, with 17 bases between. The germline gives CDR1 SGHRS, CDR2 YFSETQ. The CDR3: CASRPGRLSSDTQYF. The DNA of the CDR3 is TGCGCCAGCAGACCGGGCAGATTATCCTCAGATACGCAGTATTTT.